The 7 T cell receptor beta chains presented below share a single source sample, sequenced in a study of T cell repertoires in cytomegalovirus infection. TCRdb reprocessed the reads with MiXCR, giving one entry per CDR3 protein. The profile shows around 70,000 distinct CDR3 sequences, approximately 3.6% of them singletons. Sequencing was performed on PBMCs. The source of these receptors is a human donor in good health (CMV status not recorded). Some clones in this sample may be carry-over from other donors' samples.

This chain connects TRBV4-2 to TRBJ1-5; D is uncertain. The CDR3 covers 16 residues. CDR1 and CDR2 (germline): LGHNA, YNFKEQ. V lost 2 bases to trimming and J lost 0 bases, with 11 bases between them. CDR3 sequence: CASSQTAAYSNQPQHF. The CDR3 DNA is TGTGCCAGCAGCCAAACGGCCGCGTATAGCAATCAGCCCCAGCATTTT.

The chain joins TRBV20-1 to TRBJ1-1; D gene uncertain. Per germline, CDR1 DFQATT and CDR2 SNEGSKA (reference sequence). Trimming shortened V by 5 bases and J by 7 bases, and 5 bases separated the two germline ends. The CDR3 is 9 amino acids. CDR3 nucleotide sequence: TGCAGTGCTGTAGATGAAGCTTTCTTT. It encodes CSAVDEAFF.

In this sample, this clonotype turned up many times. V usage is TRBV12-3 or TRBV12-4 and J usage is TRBJ1-2; D is possibly TRBD1 (6 bases). V was pared by 7 bases and J by 3 bases, with 18 bases between. The CDR3 is made up of 15 amino acids. As DNA, the CDR3 is TGTGCCAGCACCCCGACAGGAGGAAATTACTATGGCTACACCTTC. This sequence encodes CASTPTGGNYYGYTF.

This clonotype occurred many times. The J gene is TRBJ2-1, the V gene TRBV7-3; TRBD1 matches at 7 bases. V shed 5 bases, J shed 8 bases, and the junction held 9 bases outside the gene matches. The CDR3 contains 14 residues. Looked up from germline, CDR1 is SGHTA and CDR2 is FQGTGA. The CDR3 DNA reads as TGTGCCAGCAGCCCCGGGACAGACGGGGATGAGCAGTTCTTC. Translation: CASSPGTDGDEQFF.

This clonotype was observed at least ten times. The chain recombines TRBV10-3 with TRBJ1-4; D is unclear. V was cut by 11 bases and J by 7 bases, with 17 bases left in between. The CDR3 spans 13 residues. Germline V gene data show CDR1 as ENHRY and CDR2 as SYGVKD. This chain's CDR3 is CAAAARMGEKLFF. The CDR3 nucleotides read TGTGCCGCCGCAGCGAGGATGGGTGAAAAACTGTTTTTT.

Of note for this clonotype: A much larger clone is a single base away; this may be a read error. The chain has TRBV7-8 and TRBJ2-2; D might be TRBD2 (6 bases). The CDR3 covers 16 residues. V was shortened by 6 bases and J by 0 bases, with 14 bases between the two germline ends. Germline lookup yields CDR1 SGHVS and CDR2 FQNEAQ. The CDR3 DNA sequence: TGTGCCAGCAGGACTTGGCGGGATACGAACACCGGGGAGCTGTTTTTT. Encoded protein: CASRTWRDTNTGELFF.

This clonotype was counted many times. The chain carries TRBV7-2 and TRBJ1-1, with 9 bases aligning to TRBD1. CDR3 length: 17 residues. V lost 0 bases and J lost 1; bases outside the gene matches: 6. The germline CDR1 and CDR2 sequences are SGHTA and FQGNSA. CDR3 in amino acids: CASSLAGLGQGNTEAFF. The CDR3 bases are TGTGCCAGCAGCTTAGCGGGACTGGGACAGGGGAACACTGAAGCTTTCTTT. The full variable domain, completed using reference TRBV7-2 and TRBJ1-1, is GAGVSQSPSNKVTEKGKDVELRCDPISGHTALYWYRQSLGQGLEFLIYFQGNSAPDKSGLPSDRFSAERTGGSVSTLTIQRTQQEDSAVYLCASSLAGLGQGNTEAFFGQGTRLTVV.